This passage covers 11 T cell receptor beta chains from one sample sequenced in a study of T cell repertoires in cytomegalovirus infection. TCRdb re-analysed the reads in MiXCR, keeping a single row per CDR3 protein. Among approximately 730,000 distinct CDR3 sequences listed, 30% to 35% were seen once. Which antigens these TCRs recognize remains unknown. The sample consisted of cultured PBMCs, taken from culture after CMV antigen stimulation. Receptors originate from a human donor in good health (CMV status not recorded). Some clones in this sample may be carry-over from other donors' samples.

V gene TRBV6-1 combines with J gene TRBJ2-3, with 10 bases identical to TRBD2. Trimming took 8 bases from V and 4 from J; bases not matched to a gene: 12. Per the germline V gene, CDR1 is MNHNS and CDR2 is SASEGT. The CDR3 is 16 amino acids. The CDR3 nucleotides are TGTGCCAGCTGTGGAAGAGGGACTAGCGAACCAGATACGCAGTATTTT. This translates into CASCGRGTSEPDTQYF.

This clonotype appeared many times. The V gene is TRBV7-2, the J gene TRBJ1-2, with D uncertain. The germline gives CDR1 SGHTA, CDR2 FQGNSA. The CDR3 is made up of 14 amino acids. V was cut by 5 bases and J by 8 bases, with 18 bases left in between. CDR3 amino acids: CASSTPARYWGYTF. The CDR3 DNA is TGTGCCAGCAGCACTCCCGCCCGGTACTGGGGCTACACCTTC.

This clonotype was counted only a few times. The J gene is TRBJ2-1, the V gene TRBV5-4; 11 bases are a match to TRBD2. Germline V gives CDR1 SGHNT, CDR2 YYREEE (reference sequence). The CDR3 spans 16 residues. V shed 0 bases, J shed 5 bases, and the junction held 4 bases outside the gene matches. CDR3 DNA: TGTGCCAGCAGCTTGGGAGGGACTAGCGGCAACAATGAGCAGTTCTTC. This encodes CASSLGGTSGNNEQFF.

At least ten counts were recorded for this clonotype. The chain uses TRBV7-2 and TRBJ1-1; the D gene is possibly TRBD1 (5 bases). The CDR3 spans 15 residues. CDR1 SGHTA and CDR2 FQGNSA come from the germline V gene. The V and J ends lost 0 bases and 1 base respectively, with 9 bases between them. CDR3 DNA: TGTGCCAGCAGCTTAGCCGGGACGGCGAACACTGAAGCTTTCTTT. This sequence encodes CASSLAGTANTEAFF.

V gene TRBV7-1 combines with J gene TRBJ1-4, with 7 bases that match TRBD1. TRBV7-1 qualifies as an ORF whose function is uncertain. The CDR3 is 18 residues long. Trimming removed 6 bases from V and 7 bases from J; junction bases left unmatched: 20. This chain's CDR3 is CASRNFRDRKGASEKLFF. CDR3 sequence (DNA): TGTGCCAGCAGAAACTTCCGGGACAGAAAGGGAGCAAGTGAAAAACTGTTTTTT.

This chain uses TRBV6-8 with TRBJ2-7; TRBD1 agrees at 9 bases. The V and J ends lost 7 bases and 1 base, in that order; junction bases with no gene match: 8. The length of the CDR3 is 15 residues. CDR1 MNHGY and CDR2 SAAAGT come from the germline V gene. This CDR3 reads CASTVVGTGSYEQYF. CDR3 nucleotide sequence: TGTGCCAGCACTGTCGTCGGGACAGGGTCCTACGAGCAGTACTTC.

The CDR3 DNA sequence: TGTGCCATCAGTGAGTCGGACTCACCCCTCCACTTT. As protein: CAISESDSPLHF. This chain joins TRBV10-3 and TRBJ1-6, with no clear D. The V end lost 0 bases, the J end lost 10 bases, and 4 bases lay between the germline ends. The CDR3 has 12 residues. Germline CDR1 and CDR2: ENHRY and SYGVKD.

J is TRBJ2-1 and V is TRBV7-9; D possibly corresponds to TRBD1 (5 bases). V was shortened by 2 bases and J by 4 bases, with 15 bases between the two germline ends. The V gene's germline CDR1 is SEHNR and CDR2 FQNEAQ (reference sequence). The CDR3 has 16 residues. The CDR3 nucleotides read TGTGCCAGCAGCTTAAGGGGTCGGCAGGGTTACAATGAGCAGTTCTTC. It encodes CASSLRGRQGYNEQFF.

This chain links TRBV12-3 or TRBV12-4 with TRBJ1-3, with TRBD1 as a possible D gene (6 bases). Trimming removed 6 bases at V and 3 bases at J, with 12 bases between. The CDR3 covers 14 residues. CDR3 amino acids: CASSPTGIGNTIYF. DNA of the CDR3: TGTGCCAGCAGCCCGACAGGAATTGGAAACACCATATATTTT.

The chain joins TRBV2 to TRBJ2-7, with 12 nucleotides matching TRBD2. Trimming removed 6 bases from V and 4 bases from J; junction bases left unmatched: 4. The CDR3 spans 14 residues. Looked up from germline, CDR1 is SNHLY and CDR2 is FYNNEI. The CDR3 protein is CASRATSGRYEQYF. The CDR3 DNA reads TGTGCCAGCAGAGCGACTAGCGGGAGATACGAGCAGTACTTC.

This clonotype was seen only a few times. The chain carries TRBV4-3 and TRBJ1-2; D gene ambiguous. V lost 1 base, J lost 6 bases, and 15 bases lay in between. The CDR3 covers 15 residues. Germline V gene lookup returns CDR1 LGHNA and CDR2 YSLEER. The CDR3 is CASSQVFREDDGYTF. The CDR3 nucleotides are TGCGCCAGCAGCCAAGTTTTTAGGGAGGATGATGGCTACACCTTC.